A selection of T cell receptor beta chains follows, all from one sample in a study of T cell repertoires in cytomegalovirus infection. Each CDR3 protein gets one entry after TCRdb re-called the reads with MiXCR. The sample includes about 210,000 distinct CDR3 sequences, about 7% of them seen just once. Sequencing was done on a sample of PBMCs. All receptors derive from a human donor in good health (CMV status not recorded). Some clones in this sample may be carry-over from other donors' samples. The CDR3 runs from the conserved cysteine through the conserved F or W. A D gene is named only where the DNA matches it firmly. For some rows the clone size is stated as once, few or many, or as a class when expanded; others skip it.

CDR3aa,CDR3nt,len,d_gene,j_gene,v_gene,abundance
CSARLAGGLEQFF,TGCAGTGCTCGACTAGCGGGGGGGCTTGAGCAGTTCTTC,13,TRBD2,TRBJ2-1,TRBV20-1,many
CATWDSEQFF,TGTGCCACCTGGGACAGTGAGCAGTTCTTC,10,TRBD1,TRBJ2-1,TRBV6-5,many
CASSSSGTGVPNQPEHF,TGTGCCAGCAGTTCGTCCGGGACAGGGGTCCCCAATCAGCCCGAGCATTTT,17,TRBD1,TRBJ1-5,TRBV12-3/TRBV12-4,NA
CSARVQGGNQPQHF,TGCAGTGCTAGAGTACAGGGAGGCAATCAGCCCCAGCATTTT,14,NA,TRBJ1-5,TRBV20-1,many
CASTAAGRALHF,TGTGCCAGCACCGCAGCGGGTAGAGCCCTCCACTTT,12,NA,TRBJ1-6,TRBV7-2,many
CACLDRYSSYEQYF,TGTGCCTGCCTAGACAGATACAGCTCCTACGAGCAGTACTTC,14,NA,TRBJ2-7,TRBV30,many
CASSPGTAGEETQYF,TGTGCCAGCTCACCCGGGACAGCAGGCGAAGAGACCCAGTACTTC,15,TRBD1,TRBJ2-5,TRBV18,many
CASRINLRQVTGNTIYF,TGTGCCAGCAGGATAAACCTTCGACAGGTCACTGGAAACACCATATATTTT,17,NA,TRBJ1-3,TRBV12-3/TRBV12-4,many
CASSLDLGPQYF,TGTGCCAGCAGCTTAGACCTAGGTCCGCAGTATTTT,12,NA,TRBJ2-3,TRBV7-2,many
CASSLGGQMNTEAFF,TGTGCCAGCAGCTTAGGAGGACAAATGAACACTGAAGCTTTCTTT,15,NA,TRBJ1-1,TRBV7-2,many
CASRASSGGYQETQYF,TGTGCCAGCAGAGCTTCTAGCGGGGGGTACCAAGAGACCCAGTACTTC,16,TRBD2,TRBJ2-5,TRBV2,many
CASSQSNLATGPAYEQYF,TGCGCCAGCAGTCAATCTAATTTAGCGACAGGGCCCGCCTACGAGCAGTACTTC,18,TRBD1,TRBJ2-7,TRBV23-1,many
CASSLNRGPDEKLFF,TGTGCCAGCAGCCTCAACAGGGGGCCGGATGAAAAACTGTTTTTT,15,TRBD1,TRBJ1-4,TRBV7-9,NA
CASSPKRGSENTEAFF,TGTGCCAGCTCACCGAAACGTGGGTCTGAGAACACTGAAGCTTTCTTT,16,NA,TRBJ1-1,TRBV18,many
CASILRHLTEAFF,TGTGCCAGCATCCTTCGACACCTCACTGAAGCTTTCTTT,13,NA,TRBJ1-1,TRBV12-3/TRBV12-4,many
CSVADTGGHAEAFF,TGCAGCGTTGCGGATACAGGGGGGCATGCTGAAGCTTTCTTT,14,TRBD1,TRBJ1-1,TRBV29-1,few
CASSWGMDTEAFF,TGTGCCAGCAGTTGGGGGATGGACACTGAAGCTTTCTTT,13,NA,TRBJ1-1,TRBV27,many
CASSLRTAPDEQFF,TGCGCCAGCAGTTTACGGACTGCACCTGATGAGCAGTTCTTC,14,NA,TRBJ2-1,TRBV4-3,NA
CASTPPIGEIGSYNEQFF,TGTGCCAGCACCCCCCCCATAGGGGAAATAGGATCCTACAATGAGCAGTTCTTC,18,NA,TRBJ2-1,TRBV6-6,many
CASSFGSELFF,TGTGCCAGCAGTTTTGGTTCGGAGCTGTTTTTT,11,NA,TRBJ2-2,TRBV12-3/TRBV12-4,many
CSGSEGVEQYF,TGCAGCGGCTCTGAGGGGGTCGAGCAGTACTTC,11,NA,TRBJ2-7,TRBV29-1,many
CASSQDLGTDVEQYF,TGCGCCAGCAGCCAAGATCTAGGGACGGACGTCGAGCAGTACTTC,15,NA,TRBJ2-7,TRBV4-3,NA
CASSINRGNQPQHF,TGTGCCAGCAGTATAAATAGGGGCAATCAGCCCCAGCATTTT,14,NA,TRBJ1-5,TRBV6-2/TRBV6-3,many
CSATAQGAEYEQYF,TGCAGTGCTACCGCACAGGGGGCTGAATACGAGCAGTACTTC,14,TRBD1,TRBJ2-7,TRBV20-1,many
CASSLVLASTDTQYF,TGTGCCAGCAGCTTAGTCCTGGCTAGCACAGATACGCAGTATTTT,15,NA,TRBJ2-3,TRBV7-2,many
CASSLDSSREQYF,TGTGCCAGCAGCTTAGACAGTTCTCGCGAGCAGTACTTC,13,NA,TRBJ2-7,TRBV7-3,many
CASNGQGGYGYTF,TGTGCCAGCAACGGACAGGGGGGATATGGCTACACCTTC,13,TRBD1,TRBJ1-2,TRBV6-1,NA
CASSYSSTDTQYF,TGTGCCAGCAGCTACTCTAGCACAGATACGCAGTATTTT,13,NA,TRBJ2-3,TRBV5-5,many
CASSGPGWYEQYF,TGTGCCAGCAGTGGACCGGGGTGGTACGAGCAGTACTTC,13,NA,TRBJ2-7,TRBV2,many
CSAVAGLLTDTQYF,TGCAGTGCGGTAGCGGGGTTACTCACAGATACGCAGTATTTT,14,TRBD2,TRBJ2-3,TRBV20-1,many
CASSYSDRGYEQYF,TGTGCCAGCAGTTACTCCGACAGGGGATACGAGCAGTACTTC,14,TRBD1,TRBJ2-7,TRBV6-2/TRBV6-3,NA
CASGPGLAVGTQYF,TGTGCCAGCGGCCCTGGACTAGCGGTTGGTACGCAGTATTTT,14,TRBD2,TRBJ2-3,TRBV13,NA
CASSYVLGLANEQFF,TGTGCCAGCAGTTACGTGTTAGGCCTAGCCAATGAGCAGTTCTTC,15,NA,TRBJ2-1,TRBV6-2/TRBV6-3,many
CASTWGQGDQETQYF,TGTGCCAGCACCTGGGGACAGGGCGACCAAGAGACCCAGTACTTC,15,TRBD1,TRBJ2-5,TRBV11-1,many
CSAGSGTGLDNEQFF,TGCAGTGCAGGGAGCGGGACAGGGCTCGACAATGAGCAGTTCTTC,15,TRBD1,TRBJ2-1,TRBV20-1,NA
CSANKVAESTEAFF,TGCAGTGCTAACAAGGTGGCAGAGTCAACTGAAGCTTTCTTT,14,NA,TRBJ1-1,TRBV20-1,many
CASSQGSAGGYEQYF,TGTGCCAGCAGCCAAGGGTCTGCGGGGGGATACGAGCAGTACTTC,15,TRBD2,TRBJ2-7,TRBV4-2,many
CASSPQGPTNEKLFF,TGCGCCAGCAGCCCACAGGGGCCAACTAATGAAAAACTGTTTTTT,15,TRBD1,TRBJ1-4,TRBV4-3,many
CSAREGHTEAFF,TGCAGTGCTAGAGAGGGTCACACTGAAGCTTTCTTT,12,NA,TRBJ1-1,TRBV20-1,many
CASSRIGQGVGEQYF,TGTGCCAGCAGCCGCATAGGACAGGGAGTCGGCGAGCAGTACTTC,15,TRBD1,TRBJ2-7,TRBV3-1,many